The present T cell receptor (beta chain) was sequenced within a study of Ad26.COV2.S vaccination and SARS-CoV-2 variants. Study results and caveats: The breadth of spike-specific CD8+ and CD4+ T cell responses after vaccination was reportedly substantial.

Treatment here: some 20 received Ad26.COV2.S at low or high dose, single or two shots; a few received placebo; per-sample allocation not given. The investigators took samples on day 63 after the first vaccine or placebo injection. Here immunoSEQ multiplex PCR was the method, and the copy in TCRdb shows in-frame clones only, minus some. Among about 680,000 clones listed, roughly nine tenths were seen once. This clone appeared once. The target antigen is unknown. Trimming took off 0 bases at V and 9 bases at J, with 12 bases between the two ends. The CDR3 length is 14 residues. Per germline, CDR1 SNHLY and CDR2 FYNNEI.

Sequences were derived from peripheral blood, sampled in a trial of Ad26.COV2.S vaccine versus placebo. This chain uses TRBV2 with TRBJ2-1; D is uncertain. The source is a person between 18 and 60 years old who received the Ad26.COV2.S COVID-19 vaccine or a placebo. The CDR3 protein is CASSEARGPSEQFF. The CDR3 DNA is TGTGCCAGCAGTGAAGCCCGAGGTCCCAGTGAGCAGTTCTTC.